A selection of T cell receptor beta chains follows, all from one sample in a study of T cell repertoires in cytomegalovirus infection. Using its own MiXCR run on the reads, TCRdb lists one record per CDR3 protein. The top ten clones hold around 2.6% of a sample with more than 650,000 distinct CDR3 sequences, approximately 34% of them seen once. The sequenced material came from PBMCs. The receptor source for this set is a human donor in good health (CMV status not recorded). Some clones in this sample may be carry-over from other donors' samples. CDR3s leave out the opening cysteine and the closing phenylalanine or tryptophan. D genes are given only for firm matches. Only part of the rows carry a size: once, few, many, or a class if the clone is expanded.

v_gene: TRBV12-3/TRBV12-4; j_gene: TRBJ2-6; d_gene: .; abundance: few; CDR3aa: ASSPGTAFSGANVLT
v_gene: TRBV14; j_gene: TRBJ1-2; d_gene: .; abundance: many; CDR3aa: ASSQVDSSMYGYT
v_gene: TRBV28; j_gene: TRBJ1-1; d_gene: .; abundance: .; CDR3aa: DSSEMNTEAF
v_gene: TRBV6-2/TRBV6-3; j_gene: TRBJ2-2; d_gene: TRBD1; abundance: .; CDR3aa: ASSYSGGSTGELF
v_gene: TRBV7-6; j_gene: TRBJ1-3; d_gene: .; abundance: .; CDR3aa: ASSLGIGLLSGNTIY
v_gene: TRBV5-8; j_gene: TRBJ2-7; d_gene: .; abundance: .; CDR3aa: AGRVRGAFYEQY
v_gene: TRBV2; j_gene: TRBJ2-4; d_gene: .; abundance: .; CDR3aa: ASVTPLNIQY
v_gene: TRBV27; j_gene: TRBJ2-7; d_gene: .; abundance: many; CDR3aa: ASSFLSGDYEQY
v_gene: TRBV9; j_gene: TRBJ1-6; d_gene: .; abundance: .; CDR3aa: ASRAAMGPLH
v_gene: TRBV27; j_gene: TRBJ1-5; d_gene: .; abundance: few; CDR3aa: ASSLKSGSNQPQH
v_gene: TRBV5-1; j_gene: TRBJ2-1; d_gene: TRBD2; abundance: .; CDR3aa: ASSLLSGRANEQF
v_gene: TRBV20-1; j_gene: TRBJ1-1; d_gene: .; abundance: few; CDR3aa: SARNRGAGIAF
v_gene: TRBV6-6; j_gene: TRBJ1-1; d_gene: TRBD1; abundance: few; CDR3aa: ASSYGQGANTEAF